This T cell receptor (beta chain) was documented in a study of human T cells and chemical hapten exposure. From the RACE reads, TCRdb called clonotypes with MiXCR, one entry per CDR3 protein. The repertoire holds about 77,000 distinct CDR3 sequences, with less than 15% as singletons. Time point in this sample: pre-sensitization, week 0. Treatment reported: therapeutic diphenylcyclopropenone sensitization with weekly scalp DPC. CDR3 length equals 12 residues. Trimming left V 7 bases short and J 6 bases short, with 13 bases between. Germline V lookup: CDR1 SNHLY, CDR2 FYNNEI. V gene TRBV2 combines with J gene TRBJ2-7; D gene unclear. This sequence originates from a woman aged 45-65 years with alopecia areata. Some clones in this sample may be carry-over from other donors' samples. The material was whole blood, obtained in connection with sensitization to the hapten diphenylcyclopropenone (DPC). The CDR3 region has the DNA TGTGCCAGCAATCGATTGGCAGGCGAGCAGTACTTC. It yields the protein CASNRLAGEQYF.